This TCR beta chain comes out of a study of T-cell memory formation after mild COVID-19. cDNA libraries for TCR alpha and TCR beta, carrying sample barcodes and UMIs, came from 5'RACE with constant-segment primers. TCRdb reprocessed the 5' RACE reads with MiXCR, giving one entry per CDR3 protein. The sample yields approximately 350,000 distinct CDR3 sequences, about an eighth seen once. CDR1 and CDR2 from the germline V gene are SGHTA and FQGTGA. V was pared by 5 bases and J by 0 bases, with 10 bases between. There are 15 residues in the CDR3. This sequence originates from a man aged 18 to 35 who had mild COVID-19 (a few samples of this study predate the infection). Cell type and time point are not known. Sequencing used PBMCs or a T cell subset sorted from them (not recorded which). The J gene is TRBJ2-2, the V gene TRBV7-3, with D perhaps TRBD1 (6 bases). CDR3 sequence: CASSQGHTNTGELFF. DNA of the CDR3: TGTGCCAGCAGCCAGGGACACACGAACACCGGGGAGCTGTTTTTT. The variable domain in full, with the rest retrieved from reference TRBV7-3 and TRBJ2-2, is GAGVSQTPSNKVTEKGKYVELRCDPISGHTALYWYRQSLGQGPEFLIYFQGTGAADDSGLPNDRFFAVRPEGSVSTLKIQRTERGDSAVYLCASSQGHTNTGELFFGEGSRLTVL.